The T cell receptor (beta chain) under discussion was sequenced for a study of cytomegalovirus exposure and HLA in healthy donors. Amplification used 60 Vbeta primers and 13 Jbeta primers. Clones were read by immunoSEQ multiplex PCR, and TCRdb kept only the in-frame ones, dropping some. The sample includes about 210,000 clones, around four fifths of them seen just once. From germline, CDR1 is MRHNA and CDR2 SNTAGT. V gave up 6 bases and J gave up 1 base, with 9 bases separating them. The CDR3 has 13 amino acids. Specimen: PBMCs. This sequence was found in a man aged 35 to 55 in good health and CMV-seropositive. The V and J genes are TRBV6-4 and TRBJ1-1; D uncertain. The CDR3 DNA is TGTGCCAGCAGGGCAAAAGAGAACACTGAAGCTTTCTTT. Residues: CASRAKENTEAFF.